This T cell receptor beta chain was recovered during a study of T cells in Graves' hyperthyroidism and ophthalmopathy. Exclusions: uncontrolled infection, other autoimmune disease, pregnancy, lactation. Fresh 10 ml peripheral blood yielded PBMCs. The study's findings and limits: Ophthalmopathy cases were set apart from stable hyperthyroidism by a 13 V-J model. The model predicted ophthalmopathy a median 6.5 months before onset.

Amplification of TCR beta CDR3 regions was performed using RNA transcripts as template. First-round RT-PCR targeting the TCR CDR3 was performed with the HTBI primer set. TCRdb reprocessed the multiplex PCR reads via MiXCR and lists one record per CDR3 protein. The data hold some 250,000 distinct CDR3 sequences, with 13% to 15% observed a single time. V gave up 2 bases and J gave up 7 bases, with 15 bases separating them. This CDR3 is built from 15 residues. Germline CDR1 reads MNHNS; CDR2 reads SASEGT. This clonotype appeared a few times. What it binds is not known. The source material was blood. The TCR originated in a woman between 50 and 59 years old with Graves' hyperthyroidism that later progressed to Graves' ophthalmopathy. The chain joins TRBV6-1 to TRBJ1-5, with TRBD1 as a possible D gene (6 bases). CDR3 nucleotide sequence: TGTGCCAGCAGTGAAAGTGGCCAGGGGCAACAGCCCCAGCATTTT. Encoded protein: CASSESGQGQQPQHF.